What follows are 29 T cell receptor beta chains derived from one specimen sequenced in a study of blood T cell repertoires in COVID-19 (dated by TCRdb to the early 2020s). Libraries came from the immunoSEQ multiplex PCR assay. As stored in TCRdb, this immuneACCESS dataset retains in-frame rearrangements with V and J assigned. A fraction of the clones does not appear; measured against another copy, unresolved V genes explain less than half of the discrepancy, and the remainder lacks a known reason. This sample is represented by about 440,000 clones; around nine tenths of them were singletons. Roughly 2% of the sample belongs to the ten largest clones. The specimen sequenced was PBMCs or T cells enriched from blood (not recorded which). The receptors derive from a woman aged 18-30 years with acute COVID-19.

The chain uses TRBV11-2 and TRBJ1-2; 8 bases match TRBD1. The ends lost 7 bases at V and 1 base at J; junction bases unmatched: 5. The CDR3 is 14 amino acids. The V gene's germline CDR1 is SGHAT and CDR2 FQNNGV. CDR3 nucleotide sequence: TGTGCCAGCATCGACAGGGGCGGTAACTATGGCTACACCTTC. It translates to CASIDRGGNYGYTF.

The chain carries TRBV6-5 and TRBJ1-2; the D gene is possibly TRBD1 (5 bases). Germline assignment: CDR1 MNHEY and CDR2 SVGAGI. The CDR3 totals 14 residues. V was cut by 6 bases and J by 4 bases, with 15 bases left in between. CDR3 coding DNA: TGTGCCAGCAGCCGGACATCGGTCCCCTATGGCTACACCTTC. Protein product: CASSRTSVPYGYTF.

V and J are TRBV29-1 and TRBJ1-2; TRBD1 is a possible D gene (6 bases). The CDR3 loop spans 14 amino acids. In germline, CDR1 is SQVTM, CDR2 ANQGSEA. V shed 0 bases and J shed 5 bases, with 13 bases lying between them. The CDR3 DNA is TGCAGCGTTGAAGAGATAGGACAGATGTATGGCTACACCTTC. Its translation: CSVEEIGQMYGYTF.

The gene calls are TRBV19 and TRBJ2-7; TRBD2 matches at 10 bases. The CDR3 runs 14 residues. Per germline, CDR1 LNHDA and CDR2 SQIVND (reference sequence). With 3 bases clipped from V and 4 bases from J, the junction kept 3 bases outside the gene matches. The CDR3 DNA sequence: TGTGCCAGTAGTATTCTAGCGGGAGAATACGAGCAGTACTTC. This gives the protein CASSILAGEYEQYF.

The chain couples TRBV9 to TRBJ1-4; D is undetermined. The CDR3 is made up of 13 amino acids. Germline V gene data show CDR1 as SGDLS and CDR2 as YYNGEE. With 3 bases removed from V and 7 bases from J, the gap between germline ends came to 10 bases. CDR3 coding DNA: TGTGCCAGCAGCGGCGGGAATCGTGAAAAACTGTTTTTT. Protein: CASSGGNREKLFF. The whole variable domain, remainder taken from reference TRBV9 and TRBJ1-4, is DSGVTQTPKHLITATGQRVTLRCSPRSGDLSVYWYQQSLDQGLQFLIQYYNGEERAKGNILERFSAQQFPDLHSELNLSSLELGDSALYFCASSGGNREKLFFGSGTQLSVL.

CDR3 sequence (DNA): TGTGCCAGTAGTCTCGGACTGAGCTCCTACAATGAGCAGTTCTTC. Translating it yields CASSLGLSSYNEQFF. This rearrangement joins TRBV19 to TRBJ2-1, with D tentatively TRBD2 (5 bases). V dropped 5 bases and J dropped 0 bases, with 11 bases sitting between them. Germline V gives CDR1 LNHDA, CDR2 SQIVND (reference sequence). This CDR3 region has 15 residues.

The chain links TRBV19 to TRBJ2-4; 12 bases line up with TRBD2. The V gene's germline CDR1 is LNHDA and CDR2 SQIVND (reference sequence). This CDR3 is built from 18 residues. The V and J ends lost 0 bases and 4 bases, in that order; junction bases with no gene match: 7. The DNA for the CDR3 is TGTGCCAGTAGTATAGACCACAGTCTAGCGGGGGGGAAAAACATTCAGTACTTC. This sequence encodes CASSIDHSLAGGKNIQYF.

This chain connects TRBV6-1 to TRBJ2-2; TRBD2 is a possible D gene (7 bases). The CDR3 is 16 amino acids. Trimming took 1 base from V and 5 from J, leaving 14 bases between them. Per germline, CDR1 MNHNS and CDR2 SASEGT. The DNA for the CDR3 is TGTGCCAGCAGTGAAGATGGGGGAGGGGGGACCGGGGAGCTGTTTTTT. It is translated as CASSEDGGGGTGELFF.

This chain uses TRBV30 with TRBJ2-1; 11 bases map to TRBD2. This CDR3 is built from 17 residues. The V gene's germline CDR1 is GTSNPN and CDR2 SVGIG (reference sequence). The V gene end was trimmed by 3 bases and the J gene end by 7 bases; junction bases not matched to a gene: 14. The CDR3 is CAWRKVIAGGPGNEQFF. CDR3 DNA: TGTGCCTGGAGGAAGGTAATAGCGGGAGGGCCAGGTAATGAGCAGTTCTTC.

V usage is TRBV6-5 and J usage is TRBJ2-7; 7 nucleotides match TRBD1. From germline, CDR1 is MNHEY and CDR2 SVGAGI. The CDR3 has 14 amino acids. The V and J ends lost 5 bases and 3 bases, in that order; junction bases with no gene match: 7. The CDR3 loop reads CASSMTGQNYEQYF. The CDR3, as DNA: TGTGCCAGCAGTATGACGGGACAGAACTACGAGCAGTACTTC.

V and J are TRBV3-1 (or the pseudogene TRBV3-2) and TRBJ1-6; D not certain. Germline assignment: CDR1 LGHDT and CDR2 YNNKEL (reference sequence). Between the trimmed V and J ends, which lost 1 base and 1 base, there was a span of 8 bases. The length of the CDR3 is 16 residues. CDR3 sequence: CASSQGRVSYNSPLHF. The DNA for the CDR3 is TGTGCCAGCAGCCAAGGCCGGGTTTCCTATAATTCACCCCTCCACTTT.

This sequence joins TRBV2 and TRBJ2-1; 12 bases agree with TRBD2. Looked up from germline, CDR1 is SNHLY and CDR2 is FYNNEI. The CDR3 contains 18 residues. V was clipped by 10 bases and J by 0 bases; unmatched bases: 13. The CDR3 DNA reads as TGTGCCACGGGGTCGGGGACTAGCGGGTTGCGCTCCTACAATGAGCAGTTCTTC. Amino acid sequence: CATGSGTSGLRSYNEQFF.

V usage is TRBV9 and J usage is TRBJ2-5; possible D gene TRBD2, 5 bases. V dropped 0 bases and J dropped 5 bases, with 14 bases sitting between them. The CDR3 has 15 residues. Per the germline V gene, CDR1 is SGDLS and CDR2 is YYNGEE. As DNA, the CDR3 is TGTGCCAGCAGCGTAGCCCCTGACTATCAGGAGACCCAGTACTTC. This gives the protein CASSVAPDYQETQYF.

The genes are TRBV21-1 and TRBJ1-1; the DNA was not compared with TRBD1, the D call given in the table. TRBV21-1 is reported as a pseudogene. This CDR3 has 16 amino acids. This CDR3 reads CASSKAETGENTEAFF. The CDR3 DNA reads as TGTGCCAGCAGCAAAGCAGAGACAGGGGAGAACACTGAAGCTTTCTTT.

This chain joins TRBV7-8 and TRBJ2-3; weak D call: TRBD1 (6 bases). Trimming took 1 base from V and 5 from J, leaving 25 bases between them. The CDR3 consists of 19 residues. Germline values: CDR1 SGHVS, CDR2 FQNEAQ. CDR3 sequence reads: CASSLVKYLGRKGGDTQYF. The CDR3 DNA follows: TGTGCCAGCAGCTTAGTGAAGTACCTGGGACGAAAAGGGGGAGATACGCAGTATTTT.

This rearrangement joins TRBV7-2 to TRBJ1-5; D possibly corresponds to TRBD1 (5 bases). The CDR3 has 14 residues. CDR1 and CDR2 from the germline V gene are SGHTA and FQGNSA. V was clipped by 4 bases and J by 2 bases, with 9 bases between them. The CDR3 coding sequence is TGTGCCAGCAGCTCGCAGGGTGGCAATCAGCCCCAGCATTTT. Translated: CASSSQGGNQPQHF. Full variable domain (outside the CDR3, taken from reference TRBV7-2 and TRBJ1-5): GAGVSQSPSNKVTEKGKDVELRCDPISGHTALYWYRQSLGQGLEFLIYFQGNSAPDKSGLPSDRFSAERTGGSVSTLTIQRTQQEDSAVYLCASSSQGGNQPQHFGDGTRLSIL.

The rearrangement links TRBV9 to TRBJ2-2; a possible D gene is TRBD1 (7 bases). The CDR3 has 15 residues. Germline CDR1 reads SGDLS; CDR2 reads YYNGEE. V was shortened by 0 bases and J by 7 bases, with 13 bases between the two germline ends. CDR3 protein: CASSVGPGGSGELFF. CDR3 nucleotide sequence: TGTGCCAGCAGCGTAGGCCCAGGGGGGAGCGGGGAGCTGTTTTTT.

The V call is TRBV6-4, the J call TRBJ1-5, with TRBD1 identical over 10 bases. This CDR3 spans 14 amino acids. The germline V gene has CDR1 MRHNA and CDR2 SNTAGT. Trimming removed 6 bases from V and 7 bases from J; junction bases left unmatched: 6. CDR3 loop: CASSEGQGSQPQHF. In DNA form, the CDR3 reads TGTGCCAGCAGCGAGGGACAGGGGTCCCAGCCCCAGCATTTT.

The chain combines TRBV10-2 with TRBJ2-1; TRBD2 aligns across 7 bases. Per the germline V gene, CDR1 is WSHSY and CDR2 is SAAADI. This CDR3 is built from 15 residues. J gave up 4 bases and V 7 bases, and 10 bases lay outside the gene matches. The CDR3 coding sequence is TGCGCCAGCAAAATGGGGGGGACTTTTTACAATGAGCAGTTCTTC. Amino acid sequence: CASKMGGTFYNEQFF.

This clone was seen only a few times. This rearrangement joins TRBV13 to TRBJ1-1, with a possible D match to TRBD1 (6 bases). Deletions cut 5 bases from V and 7 bases from J, with 14 bases between. Germline CDR1 and CDR2: PRHDT and FYEKMQ (reference sequence). The CDR3 loop spans 13 amino acids. CDR3 in DNA: TGTGCCAGCAGCCCGGACAGCAAGAGTGAAGCTTTCTTT. It specifies CASSPDSKSEAFF.

In DNA, the CDR3 is TGCAGCGTCGTCTCTAGCGGCTCCACAGATACGCAGTATTTT. Protein: CSVVSSGSTDTQYF. This chain joins TRBV29-1 and TRBJ2-3; 7 bases agree with TRBD2. J gave up 2 bases and V 6 bases, and 8 bases lay outside the gene matches. Germline V gives CDR1 SQVTM, CDR2 ANQGSEA. This CDR3 has 14 amino acids.

This clone has only a few counts. This chain joins TRBV27 and TRBJ1-6, with TRBD1 matching 7 bases. Germline V CDR1 and CDR2: MNHEY, SMNVEV (reference sequence). CDR3 length: 15 residues. Losses at the gene ends were 7 bases for V and 7 bases for J; bases not matched to a gene: 10. The DNA of the CDR3 is TGTGCCAGCACCTCAAGGACAGGACCCAATTCACCCCTCCACTTT. This sequence encodes CASTSRTGPNSPLHF.

The chain is built from TRBV19 and TRBJ1-5; 7 bases are a match to TRBD1. The CDR3 runs to 15 residues. J lost 1 base, V lost 5 bases, and 5 bases had no gene match. Germline lookup yields CDR1 LNHDA and CDR2 SQIVND (reference sequence). The CDR3 bases are TGTGCCAGTAGTTCAGGGGACAGCAGCAATCAGCCCCAGCATTTT. Protein sequence: CASSSGDSSNQPQHF. The full variable domain, with the rest looked up from reference TRBV19 and TRBJ1-5, is DGGITQSPKYLFRKEGQNVTLSCEQNLNHDAMYWYRQDPGQGLRLIYYSQIVNDFQKGDIAEGYSVSREKKESFPLTVTSAQKNPTAFYLCASSSGDSSNQPQHFGDGTRLSIL.

The rearrangement joins TRBV29-1 to TRBJ1-2, with 7 bases lining up with TRBD1. Per the germline V gene, CDR1 is SQVTM and CDR2 is ANQGSEA. The CDR3 consists of 13 residues. The V gene end was trimmed by 6 bases and the J gene end by 4 bases; junction bases not matched to a gene: 8. CDR3 sequence reads: CSVVTGNSYGYTF. CDR3 sequence (DNA): TGCAGCGTGGTGACAGGGAATAGCTATGGCTACACCTTC.

V gene TRBV19 combines with J gene TRBJ2-3; 12 bases agree with TRBD2. CDR1 LNHDA and CDR2 SQIVND come from the germline V gene (reference sequence). This CDR3 contains 16 residues. The V segment lost 6 bases and the J segment 1 base; nucleotides outside the gene matches: 5. CDR3 in amino acids: CASSRRLAGGTDTQYF. DNA of the CDR3: TGTGCCAGTAGCCGTCGACTAGCGGGGGGCACAGATACGCAGTATTTT.

The gene calls are TRBV12-3 or TRBV12-4 and TRBJ2-3; D possibly corresponds to TRBD2 (5 bases). The CDR3 consists of 12 residues. V lost 6 bases, J lost 5 bases, and 9 bases lay in between. The DNA for the CDR3 is TGTGCCAGCAGCCTACTAGGAGATACGCAGTATTTT. Translated, it gives CASSLLGDTQYF.

This clone was seen once. The gene calls are TRBV27 and TRBJ1-1, with D possibly TRBD1 on 6 matching bases. In germline, CDR1 is MNHEY, CDR2 SMNVEV (reference sequence). There are 16 residues in the CDR3. With 0 bases removed from V and 8 bases from J, the gap between germline ends came to 19 bases. In nucleotides, the CDR3 is TGTGCCAGCAGTTTATCGCCGGGGGGCGCAAAATCGGAAGCTTTCTTT. This translates into CASSLSPGGAKSEAFF.

The V gene is TRBV5-1, the J gene TRBJ1-6; D uncertain. Trimming removed 4 bases from V and 10 bases from J, with 15 bases in between. This CDR3 is 14 amino acids long. The germline CDR1 and CDR2 sequences are SGHRS and YFSETQ. As DNA, the CDR3 is TGCGCCAGCAGCCTGACCTATCTGGGCTCACCCCTCCACTTT. It is translated as CASSLTYLGSPLHF. Using reference TRBV5-1 and TRBJ1-6 for the parts outside the CDR3, the full variable domain is KAGVTQTPRYLIKTRGQQVTLSCSPISGHRSVSWYQQTPGQGLQFLFEYFSETQRNKGNFPGRFSGRQFSNSRSEMNVSTLELGDSALYLCASSLTYLGSPLHFGNGTRLTVT.

This clone showed up just once. The rearrangement links TRBV7-2 to TRBJ2-2, with TRBD1 as a possible D gene (5 bases). V was shortened by 1 base and J by 3 bases, with 9 bases between the two germline ends. The germline V gene has CDR1 SGHTA and CDR2 FQGNSA. This CDR3 region has 15 residues. The CDR3 sequence: CASSLVPGYTGELFF. The CDR3 coding sequence is TGTGCCAGCAGCTTAGTCCCAGGGTACACCGGGGAGCTGTTTTTT.